What follows are 25 T cell receptor beta chains derived from one specimen sequenced in a study of blood T cell repertoires in COVID-19. The assay was immunoSEQ multiplex PCR, and TCRdb's table has in-frame clones only and misses some. The sample includes 150,000 or so clones, roughly 90% of them seen just once. The sequencing sample was made of peripheral blood. These receptors were collected from a man aged 25-40 years with COVID-19, enrolled during active disease.

This chain joins TRBV5-8 and TRBJ1-2, with 7 bases identical to TRBD1. Losses at the gene ends were 0 bases for V and 6 bases for J; bases not matched to a gene: 11. This CDR3 spans 16 amino acids. Germline V lookup: CDR1 SGHTS, CDR2 YDEGEE. The CDR3 region is CASSLEPRGRNNGYTF. The CDR3 region has the DNA TGTGCCAGCAGCTTGGAACCAAGGGGGCGTAATAATGGCTACACCTTC.

V usage is TRBV28 and J usage is TRBJ2-7; 8 bases align to TRBD1. The V gene's germline CDR1 is MDHEN and CDR2 SYDVKM. The CDR3 runs 13 residues. V lost 10 bases to trimming and J lost 2 bases; unmatched junction nucleotides: 7. For the CDR3, the DNA is TGTGCCATTTCGCAGGGGGCCACCTACGAGCAGTACTTC. Residues: CAISQGATYEQYF.

Only one count was recorded for this clone. The V gene is TRBV19, the J gene TRBJ1-5; a weak D match, TRBD1 (6 bases). The CDR3 has 15 residues. V dropped 3 bases and J dropped 2 bases, with 11 bases sitting between them. Germline loops: CDR1 LNHDA, CDR2 SQIVND (reference sequence). Here the CDR3 DNA reads TGTGCCAGTAGTATGTCCCCAGGGGGCAATCAGCCCCAGCATTTT. It translates to CASSMSPGGNQPQHF.

The V and J genes are TRBV28 and TRBJ1-5, with TRBD1 matching over 7 bases. Germline loops: CDR1 MDHEN, CDR2 SYDVKM. The CDR3 is 19 amino acids. Losses at the gene ends were 6 bases for V and 2 bases for J; bases not matched to a gene: 19. The CDR3, as DNA: TGTGCCAGCAGAGGGTTACAGGGGCGTTATGAAGGGGGCAATCAGCCCCAGCATTTT. Encoded protein: CASRGLQGRYEGGNQPQHF.

The V and J genes are TRBV7-8 and TRBJ1-5, with a tentative D call TRBD1 (5 bases). The CDR3 length is 14 residues. Trimming removed 5 bases at V and 2 bases at J, with 10 bases between. CDR1 and CDR2 (germline): SGHVS, FQNEAQ. CDR3: CASSLPGGNQPQHF. CDR3 nucleotides: TGTGCCAGCAGCCTTCCGGGGGGCAATCAGCCCCAGCATTTT. Full variable domain (outside the CDR3, taken from reference TRBV7-8 and TRBJ1-5): GAGVSQSPRYKVAKRGQDVALRCDPISGHVSLFWYQQALGQGPEFLTYFQNEAQLDKSGLPSDRFFAERPEGSVSTLKIQRTQQEDSAVYLCASSLPGGNQPQHFGDGTRLSIL.

The rearrangement uses TRBV5-4 and TRBJ1-1, with no clear D. The CDR3 contains 13 residues. Trimming removed 6 bases from V and 3 bases from J, with 12 bases in between. Looked up from germline, CDR1 is SGHNT and CDR2 is YYREEE (reference sequence). CDR3 DNA sequence: TGTGCCAGCACTTATTACGGGGACACTGAAGCTTTCTTT. As protein: CASTYYGDTEAFF. Combining the CDR3 with reference TRBV5-4 and TRBJ1-1 gives the whole variable domain ETGVTQSPTHLIKTRGQQVTLRCSSQSGHNTVSWYQQALGQGPQFIFQYYREEENGRGNFPPRFSGLQFPNYSSELNVNALELDDSALYLCASTYYGDTEAFFGQGTRLTVV.

This chain uses TRBV5-8 with TRBJ2-1; D is unresolved. Looked up from germline, CDR1 is SGHTS and CDR2 is YDEGEE. This CDR3 has 15 residues. Trimming took 2 bases from V and 0 from J, leaving 9 bases between them. The CDR3 nucleotides read TGTGCCAGCAGCTTAGGTAGGAGCTCCTACAATGAGCAGTTCTTC. Amino acids: CASSLGRSSYNEQFF.

The genes are TRBV19 and TRBJ1-2, with D tentatively TRBD1 (5 bases). CDR3 size: 18 residues. Looked up from germline, CDR1 is LNHDA and CDR2 is SQIVND (reference sequence). V was clipped by 3 bases and J by 0 bases, with 20 bases between them. This CDR3 is CASSMYYRFSKANYGYTF. The CDR3 nucleotides are TGTGCCAGTAGTATGTATTACAGGTTTTCGAAGGCTAACTATGGCTACACCTTC.

The chain has TRBV7-2 and TRBJ1-2, with no clear D. Trimming left V 1 base short and J 3 bases short, with 6 bases between. This CDR3 spans 13 amino acids. Per germline, CDR1 SGHTA and CDR2 FQGNSA. In DNA form, the CDR3 reads TGTGCCAGCAGCTTAGTAGGAGACTATGGCTACACCTTC. This translates into CASSLVGDYGYTF. Complete variable domain (other parts from reference TRBV7-2 and TRBJ1-2): GAGVSQSPSNKVTEKGKDVELRCDPISGHTALYWYRQSLGQGLEFLIYFQGNSAPDKSGLPSDRFSAERTGGSVSTLTIQRTQQEDSAVYLCASSLVGDYGYTFGSGTRLTVV.

V usage is TRBV14 and J usage is TRBJ1-2; perhaps TRBD1 as D (6 bases). The CDR3 spans 15 residues. Germline V gene data show CDR1 as SGHDN and CDR2 as FVKESK. Trimming removed 8 bases from V and 0 bases from J, with 16 bases in between. This chain's CDR3 is CASQGITESNYGYTF. For the CDR3, the DNA is TGTGCCAGCCAGGGGATAACGGAGTCTAACTATGGCTACACCTTC.

This clone was detected once. The V gene is TRBV6-5, the J gene TRBJ2-7; 9 bases align to TRBD1. Trimming took 2 bases from V and 2 from J; bases not matched to a gene: 7. The CDR3 runs to 16 residues. From germline, CDR1 is MNHEY and CDR2 SVGAGI. The chain's CDR3 is CASSYTSGTGPYEQYF. Here the CDR3 DNA reads TGTGCCAGCAGTTACACCTCCGGGACAGGGCCCTACGAGCAGTACTTC.

The chain couples TRBV5-6 to TRBJ1-2; 11 nucleotides align to TRBD1. CDR3 length: 17 residues. From germline, CDR1 is SGHDT and CDR2 YYEEEE. The V segment lost 4 bases and the J segment 3 bases; nucleotides outside the gene matches: 11. This CDR3 reads CASSPTLRDRGYYGYTF. CDR3 sequence (DNA): TGTGCCAGCAGCCCAACACTCCGGGACAGGGGGTACTATGGCTACACCTTC.

The chain has TRBV28 and TRBJ1-3; TRBD1 aligns across 9 bases. Looked up from germline, CDR1 is MDHEN and CDR2 is SYDVKM. This CDR3 has 16 amino acids. J was trimmed by 7 bases and V by 8 bases; bases with no gene match: 15. CDR3 DNA: TGTGCCAGCCTTACTTACAGGGGGCGACCAGGGAACACCATATATTTT. Translated: CASLTYRGRPGNTIYF. The entire variable domain, with the rest obtained from reference TRBV28 and TRBJ1-3, is as follows: DVKVTQSSRYLVKRTGEKVFLECVQDMDHENMFWYRQDPGLGLRLIYFSYDVKMKEKGDIPEGYSVSREKKERFSLILESASTNQTSMYLCASLTYRGRPGNTIYFGEGSWLTVV.

This chain connects TRBV5-4 to TRBJ2-2; D possibly corresponds to TRBD2 (6 bases). With 0 bases removed from V and 1 base from J, the gap between germline ends came to 10 bases. CDR3 length equals 16 residues. CDR1 and CDR2 from the germline V gene are SGHNT and YYREEE (reference sequence). DNA for the CDR3: TGTGCCAGCAGCTTGGCCACGCGGGGGAACACCGGGGAGCTGTTTTTT. As protein: CASSLATRGNTGELFF.

J is TRBJ2-1 and V is TRBV4-1; 8 nucleotides agree with TRBD2. Germline-derived CDR1 and CDR2 are MGHRA and YSYEKL. The CDR3 runs to 16 residues. V was pared by 3 bases and J by 7 bases, with 11 bases of the junction left unmatched. CDR3 DNA sequence: TGCGCCAGCAGCCATCCTGGGCGCGGGAGGTTAAATGAGCAGTTCTTC. Residues: CASSHPGRGRLNEQFF.

V gene TRBV19 combines with J gene TRBJ2-3; 7 bases map to TRBD1. Trimming took 7 bases from V and 1 from J; bases not matched to a gene: 5. CDR3 size: 14 residues. Germline CDR1 and CDR2: LNHDA and SQIVND (reference sequence). CDR3 residues: CASTSGQRTDTQYF. As DNA, the CDR3 is TGTGCCAGTACCTCGGGACAGCGCACAGATACGCAGTATTTT.

The V call is TRBV6-6, the J call TRBJ2-7; 8 bases are shared with TRBD1. After removal of 7 bases from V and 0 bases from J, the junction contained 5 bases not matched to a gene. CDR1 and CDR2 from the germline V gene are MNHNY and SVGAGI (reference sequence). The CDR3 spans 14 residues. Written as DNA, the CDR3 is TGTGCCAGCATTATGGACAGGGCCTCCTACGAGCAGTACTTC. It yields the protein CASIMDRASYEQYF.

The chain is built from TRBV5-4 and TRBJ2-3; no clear D gene. There are 12 residues in the CDR3. Germline CDR1 is SGHNT and CDR2 is YYREEE (reference sequence). Trimming took 1 base from V and 2 from J, leaving 2 bases between them. CDR3 in DNA: TGTGCCAGCAGCTTGTACACAGATACGCAGTATTTT. Residues: CASSLYTDTQYF.

The rearrangement joins TRBV6-2 or TRBV6-3 to TRBJ1-1, with D perhaps matching TRBD1 (6 bases). V dropped 0 bases and J dropped 0 bases, with 11 bases sitting between them. Germline V lookup: CDR1 MNHEY, CDR2 SVGEGT. This CDR3 has 16 amino acids. The chain's CDR3 is CASSYSTGTMNTEAFF. The DNA for the CDR3 is TGTGCCAGCAGTTACTCAACAGGGACTATGAACACTGAAGCTTTCTTT.

CDR3 sequence: CASSLGSTNTEAFF. The CDR3 region has the DNA TGTGCCAGCAGTTTGGGCAGTACGAACACTGAAGCTTTCTTT. The chain joins TRBV28 to TRBJ1-1; D not resolved. The CDR3 length is 14 residues. V was cut by 3 bases and J by 1 base, with 9 bases left in between. Germline loops: CDR1 MDHEN, CDR2 SYDVKM.

The chain uses TRBV7-2 and TRBJ1-2; no clear D gene. Between the trimmed V and J ends, which lost 4 bases and 4 bases, there was a span of 13 bases. Germline CDR1 is SGHTA and CDR2 is FQGNSA. The CDR3 runs 14 residues. CDR3 in amino acids: CASSSYPSPYGYTF. The CDR3 DNA reads TGTGCCAGCAGCTCCTACCCGAGTCCCTATGGCTACACCTTC.

The V call is TRBV4-2, the J call TRBJ2-7; D not resolved. The V gene's germline CDR1 is LGHNA and CDR2 YNFKEQ. The CDR3 covers 12 residues. Trimming removed 0 bases from V and 10 bases from J, with 10 bases in between. CDR3 sequence reads: CASSQDKLPQYF. The CDR3, as DNA: TGTGCCAGCAGCCAAGATAAGCTGCCCCAGTACTTC.

The rearrangement links TRBV19 to TRBJ1-5; D gene uncertain. The CDR3 is 13 residues long. The V gene lost 1 base and the J gene lost 5 bases, with 6 bases spanning the gap. Germline values: CDR1 LNHDA, CDR2 SQIVND (reference sequence). CDR3 amino acids: CASSIVGDQPQHF. The CDR3 nucleotides are TGTGCCAGTAGTATAGTCGGGGATCAGCCCCAGCATTTT.

This clone has a single count. The chain joins TRBV7-9 to TRBJ1-4; D is possibly TRBD1 (6 bases). The CDR3 totals 14 residues. With 6 bases removed from V and 8 bases from J, the gap between germline ends came to 16 bases. Germline V gene data show CDR1 as SEHNR and CDR2 as FQNEAQ (reference sequence). The CDR3 region is CASRTTGLGEKLFF. CDR3 nucleotides: TGTGCCAGCAGGACAACAGGGTTGGGAGAAAAACTGTTTTTT.

This clone was picked up one time. The V and J genes are TRBV6-1 and TRBJ2-7, with 8 bases aligning to TRBD2. V gave up 3 bases and J gave up 12 bases; unmatched junction bases: 25. In germline, CDR1 is MNHNS, CDR2 SASEGT. The CDR3 totals 18 residues. DNA for the CDR3: TGTGCCAGCAGTGAGCATTCCGATCGGGGTGCGGGAGGCCTAACTTGGTACTTC. As protein: CASSEHSDRGAGGLTWYF.